This T cell receptor beta chain originates from a study of ipilimumab plus nivolumab after autologous stem cell transplantation. About the study: Patients received a median of about five ipilimumab and roughly eight nivolumab doses.

Patients got ipilimumab 1 mg/kg beginning 14 to 28 days post-transplant. Patients got 3 mg/kg IV nivolumab weeks 1, 4, 7, 10, then biweekly through week 26. The CDR3 contains 13 residues. V lost 7 bases and J 4 bases, leaving 14 bases between the germline ends. The germline CDR1 and CDR2 sequences are MNHNY and SVGAGI (reference sequence). Study findings and constraints: Per the authors, repertoire, Treg and microbiota data justify further study.

Only in-frame clones appear in the TCRdb table, and some are missing; sequencing was by immunoSEQ multiplex PCR. Here the sample spans fewer than 45,000 clones, 90% to 95% being singletons. In the case of this clone: Antigen specificity is unknown.

The receptor was derived from a male donor with multiple myeloma. The material was PBMCs, obtained in a trial of ipilimumab plus nivolumab as post-transplant consolidation. The V and J genes are TRBV6-6 and TRBJ2-7; no clear D gene. The CDR3 spells CASTGQTGYEQYF. CDR3 DNA sequence: TGTGCCAGCACAGGCCAAACCGGTTACGAGCAGTACTTC.